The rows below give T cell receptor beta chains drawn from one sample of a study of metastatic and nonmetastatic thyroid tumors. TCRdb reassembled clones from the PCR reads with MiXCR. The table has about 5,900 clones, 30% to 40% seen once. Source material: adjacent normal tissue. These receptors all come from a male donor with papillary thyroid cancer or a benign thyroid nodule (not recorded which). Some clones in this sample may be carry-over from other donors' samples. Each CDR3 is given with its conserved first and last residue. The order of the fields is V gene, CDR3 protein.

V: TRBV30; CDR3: CAWSDDIREVNTEAFF
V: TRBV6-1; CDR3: CASSEADRDYGYTF
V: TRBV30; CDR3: CAWGDLTGWNSPLHF
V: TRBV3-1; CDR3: CASSQVDTEAFF
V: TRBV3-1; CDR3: CASSQTRDYEQYF
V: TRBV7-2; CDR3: CASSLLGGEQYF
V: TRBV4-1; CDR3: CASSQQLGTGPYEQYF
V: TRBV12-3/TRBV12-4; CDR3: CASSFSAGRGTDTQYF
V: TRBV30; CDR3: CAWSRGAGNTIYF
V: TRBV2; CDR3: CASGDRVPLGNTIYF
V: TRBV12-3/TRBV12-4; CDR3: CASSDGMYEQYF
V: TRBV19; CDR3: CASSIVGLGQATGGYTF
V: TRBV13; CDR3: CASSSSVNEQFF
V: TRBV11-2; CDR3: CANSLGGANTEALF
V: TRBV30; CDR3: CAWGRAERLLEAFF
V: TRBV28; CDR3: CASSFPESRNYGYTF